The sequence of this TCR beta chain was determined in a study of blood T cells in healthy people across ages. A second PCR of about 7 to 12 cycles used a sample-barcoded 5' primer and a J-beta primer mix. TCRdb redid the calling of the 5' RACE reads with MiXCR, one entry per CDR3 protein. The sample holds about 1.1 million distinct CDR3 sequences; around two fifths are singletons and the top ten take less than 15%. CDR1 SEHNR and CDR2 FQNEAQ come from the germline V gene (reference sequence). The CDR3 sequence is 13 residues long. With regard to this clonotype: Mismatch with germline at one junction end may stem from a read error.

The chain combines TRBV7-9 with TRBJ2-1; 7 nucleotides agree with TRBD2. Input material: blood. The source is a man aged 18 to 30 in good health. This CDR3 reads CASSIRDYNGQFF. The CDR3 DNA sequence: TGTGCCAGCAGCATTCGGGACTACAATGGGCAGTTCTTC.